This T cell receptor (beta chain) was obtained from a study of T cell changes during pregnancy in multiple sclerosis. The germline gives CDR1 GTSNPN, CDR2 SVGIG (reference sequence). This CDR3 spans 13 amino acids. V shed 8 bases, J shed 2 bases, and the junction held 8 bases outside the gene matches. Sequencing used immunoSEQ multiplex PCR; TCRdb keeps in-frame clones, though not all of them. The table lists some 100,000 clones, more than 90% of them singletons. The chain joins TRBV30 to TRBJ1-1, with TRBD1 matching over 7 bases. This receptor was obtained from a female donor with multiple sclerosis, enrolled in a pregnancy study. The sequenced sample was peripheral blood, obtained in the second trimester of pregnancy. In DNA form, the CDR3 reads TGTGCCAGGCAGGGGGGCGGAAACACTGAAGCTTTCTTT. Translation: CARQGGGNTEAFF.